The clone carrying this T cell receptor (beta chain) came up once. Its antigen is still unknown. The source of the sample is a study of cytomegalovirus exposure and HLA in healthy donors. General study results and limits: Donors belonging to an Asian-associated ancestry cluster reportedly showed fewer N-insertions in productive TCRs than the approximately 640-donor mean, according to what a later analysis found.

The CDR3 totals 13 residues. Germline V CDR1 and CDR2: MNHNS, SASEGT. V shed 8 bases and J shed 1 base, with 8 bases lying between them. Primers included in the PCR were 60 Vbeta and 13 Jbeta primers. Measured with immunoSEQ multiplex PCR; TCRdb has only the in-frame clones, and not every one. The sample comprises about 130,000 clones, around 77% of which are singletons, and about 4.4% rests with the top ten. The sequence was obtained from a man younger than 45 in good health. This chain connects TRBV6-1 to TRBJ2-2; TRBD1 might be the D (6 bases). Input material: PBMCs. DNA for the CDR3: TGTGCCAGCCTGACAGGGAACACCGGGGAGCTGTTTTTT. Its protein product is CASLTGNTGELFF.